This TCR beta chain came from a study of shared clonotypes between healthy human individuals. Naivety among CD8 cells was defined by CD45RO negativity and positive CCR7 selection, thereby excluding terminally differentiated effector memory CD45RA+ cells. This CDR3 contains 16 residues. Looked up from germline, CDR1 is SGHAT and CDR2 is FQNNGV. J lost 6 bases, V lost 5 bases, and 12 bases had no gene match. Sequencing used immunoSEQ multiplex PCR; TCRdb keeps in-frame clones, though not all of them. Among around 1,900,000 clones listed, just under 95% were seen once. The rearrangement links TRBV11-2 to TRBJ2-3, with 9 bases that match TRBD1. The specimen sequenced was naive CD8+ T cells from PBMCs. The receptor comes from a man aged 18 to 30 in good health. Some clones in this sample may be carry-over from other donors' samples. CDR3 coding DNA: TGTGCCAGCAGCCTCTCCCCGGGACAGGGAGTGGATACGCAGTATTTT. The encoded protein is CASSLSPGQGVDTQYF.